This TCR beta chain was sequenced in a study of blood T cell repertoires in COVID-19. At the level of the study: Samples came from the United States, Italy and Spain, spanning acute and convalescent COVID-19.

CDR3 size: 14 residues. The trim removed 3 bases at V and 4 bases at J, leaving 3 bases unmatched. Germline V lookup: CDR1 SEHNR, CDR2 FQNEAQ (reference sequence). Libraries were prepared by immunoSEQ multiplex PCR; TCRdb keeps only in-frame clonotypes and omits some of them. The table shows 200,000 to 250,000 clones, with about four fifths occurring only once. Participants were aged roughly 18 to 90 years, lived in 20 to 30 US areas, and enrolled virtually. This sequence was found in a woman aged 40 to 50 with acute COVID-19. The chain combines TRBV7-9 with TRBJ1-2, with TRBD1 identical over 9 bases. The sequencing sample was made of PBMCs or T cells enriched from blood (not recorded which). This chain's CDR3 is CASSLGTGFYGYTF. CDR3 bases: TGTGCCAGCAGCTTGGGGACAGGGTTCTATGGCTACACCTTC.